This TCR beta chain comes out of a study of Graves' ophthalmopathy and Graves' hyperthyroidism (dated by TCRdb to 2016 to 2018). For the wider study: Peripheral blood samples were taken at the time of initial diagnosis, before any treatment was given. In total, 135 blood samples were TCR-sequenced: some 40 ophthalmopathy, some 75 hyperthyroidism and about 17 hyperthyroidism-to-ophthalmopathy patients. To tell Graves' ophthalmopathy apart from Graves' hyperthyroidism, and to predict which patients would progress to ophthalmopathy, the study relied on TCR beta repertoire signatures. For independent validation, a separate cohort was made up of around 19 hyperthyroidism patients plus 17 patients who later progressed from hyperthyroidism to ophthalmopathy. In six or seven hyperthyroidism patients, the T-cell repertoires found in thyroid tissue were compared with those found in blood. To explore V-J signatures that distinguish ophthalmopathy from hyperthyroidism, a discovery set of around 100 patients was enrolled, made up of around 44 with ophthalmopathy and 57 with stable hyperthyroidism. Following sample collection, hyperthyroidism patients were given methimazole at a starting dose of 30 mg daily, and ophthalmopathy patients were given high-dose intravenous methylprednisolone.

The ophthalmopathy patients had moderately to severely active disease, with a Clinical Activity Score of 3 or higher, a NOSPECS grade of 4 or higher, and a disease duration of less than 3 months. Patients with other autoimmune diseases, uncontrolled infections, pregnancy or lactation were excluded. Clinical symptoms, serum thyroxine, TRAb, thyroid ultrasound and orbital computed tomography formed the basis of the diagnosis. Using Ficoll-Paque density gradient centrifugation, PBMCs were isolated from about 9.4 ml of fresh peripheral blood. Total RNA was extracted using Trizol reagent, and RNA quality was checked on an Agilent 2100 Bioanalyzer. What the authors observed across the whole study: In cross-validation, the 13-signature model distinguished ophthalmopathy from stable hyperthyroidism with just over 85% sensitivity and nearly 82% specificity, and in the test set the corresponding values were 80% and 75%. Most expanded thyroid clonotypes with frequency above 0.001 were also detected in blood, suggesting blood repertoires may reflect the thyroid immune response. Sample size was not statistically predetermined, and group allocation was not concealed from the investigators. In validation, the model predicted ophthalmopathy progression with 70.59% sensitivity and 72.22% specificity; roughly 11 predicted patients were CT-confirmed with GO in a median of 6.5 months.

For repertoire sequencing, the TCR beta CDR3 regions were amplified from RNA transcripts. A first-round RT-PCR used HTBI primers with the Qiagen OneStep RT-PCR kit, followed by a second-round multiplex PCR, size selection and purification. Libraries were sequenced paired-end with 100 bp reads on an Illumina HiSeq2000. Concerning the study's data processing: SOAPnuke was used for read processing, and reads with adapters, uncalled bases, a mean Phred below 15, or no exact constant-primer or identifier match were discarded. COPE v1.2.5 was used to merge high-quality paired reads. Each unique nucleotide sequence was defined as a clonotype, and clonotypes were aligned to IMGT TRB V, D and J references with MiTCR v1.1. The analysis was limited to V-J combinations with a frequency above 0.0001, which together covered just over 98% of the repertoires. For each V-J combination, a TCR clonal expansion and chaos score was defined as the ratio of F50 clonal expansion to chaos observed in the TCRdist matrix. Welch's t-statistics and random forest were used to reduce the features to 13 V-J combinations, which were then used as input to a naive Bayes classifier. The similarity between thyroid and blood repertoires was quantified using the Morisita-Horn index. TCRdb cleaned the public reads at Q25 with fastp, built clones with MiXCR and kept in-frame beta chains. Here each entry gathers all rows of one CDR3 protein and keeps the most common genes and DNA. TCRdb's processing, not the authors' own work, is the source of the V and J calls. This sample holds about 740,000 distinct CDR3 sequences; roughly two fifths were observed only once. Of the sample, about 40% falls within the top ten clones.

This clonotype was detected only a few times. It has no known antigen specificity. No much larger clone is present one base from it, and per-base qualities are unavailable. The origin of this receptor is an adult man with Graves' ophthalmopathy. Sample: peripheral blood.

The nucleotide sequence reads as follows: TGCAGCGTTGGGGATCAGAGAGCCTACGAGCAGTACTTC. It encodes CSVGDQRAYEQYF. The chain uses TRBV29-1 and TRBJ2-7; confidence is insufficient to name the D gene. CDR1 and CDR2 (SQVTM, ANQGSEA) derive from the germline V gene. V is cut by 4 bases and J by 2 bases, and the space between the germline ends is 12 bases. The CDR3 goes from the cysteine to the phenylalanine over 13 residues. CDR3 DNA only is kept here, 39 bases in frame from base 1.